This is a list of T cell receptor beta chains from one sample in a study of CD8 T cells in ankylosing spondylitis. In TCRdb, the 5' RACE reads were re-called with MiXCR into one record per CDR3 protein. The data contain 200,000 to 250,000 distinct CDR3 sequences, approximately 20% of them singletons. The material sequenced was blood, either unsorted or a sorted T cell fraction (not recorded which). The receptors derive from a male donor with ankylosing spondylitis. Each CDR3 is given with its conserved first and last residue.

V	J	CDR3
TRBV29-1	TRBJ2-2	CSVEISGELFF
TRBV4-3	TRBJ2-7	CASSQALASNYEQYF
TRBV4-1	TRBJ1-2	CASSQPTGTGFYGYTF
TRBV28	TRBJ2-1	CASSTSTGLSYNEQFF
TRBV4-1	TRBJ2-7	CASSQALGSYEQYF
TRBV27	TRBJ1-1	CASSATGYPEAFF
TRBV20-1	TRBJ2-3	CSAREEGLAGPLTDTQYF
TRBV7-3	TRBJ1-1	CASSFVGAMNTEAFF
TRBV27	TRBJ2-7	CASSLAGSNEQYF
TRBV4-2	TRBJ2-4	CASSQESSGGILAKNIQYF
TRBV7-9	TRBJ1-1	CASSLPETGAIDAGAFF
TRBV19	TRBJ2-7	CASSNARADYEQYF
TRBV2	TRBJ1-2	CASREELGVNYGYTF
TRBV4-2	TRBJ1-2	CASSQGQGYGYTF
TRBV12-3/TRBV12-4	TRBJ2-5	CASSLTGREETQYF
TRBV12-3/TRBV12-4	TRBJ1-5	CASSLGTGGMGPQHF
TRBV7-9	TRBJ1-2	CASSEVQGTEGYTF
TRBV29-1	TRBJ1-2	CSANSYYGYTF
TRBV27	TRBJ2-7	CASRTGTGLLYEQYF
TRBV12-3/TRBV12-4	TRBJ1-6	CASSSYLSSYNSPLHF
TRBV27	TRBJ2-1	CASSFGTSGGNEQFF
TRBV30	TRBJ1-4	CAWTGGADEKLFF
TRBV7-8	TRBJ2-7	CASSRGGGQGFYEQYF
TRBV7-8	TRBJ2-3	CASISGGVGDTQYF
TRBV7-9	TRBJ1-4	CASSLEPPGDINEKLFF
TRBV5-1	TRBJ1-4	CASSFDTERATNEKLFF